This is a list of T cell receptor beta chains from one sample in a study of T cell changes during pregnancy in multiple sclerosis. Produced via immunoSEQ multiplex PCR; TCRdb's table is partial and in-frame only. The sample lists around 65,000 clones, 92% seen once, with about 2.9% in the top ten. The source was peripheral blood, collected in the second trimester of pregnancy. The receptors here all came from a female donor in good health, enrolled as a control in a pregnancy study. Each CDR3 is given with its conserved first and last residue. D genes are given only for firm matches. Where a row states a size, it is once, few, many or the class of an expanded clone; other rows omit it.

v_gene,d_gene,j_gene,abundance,CDR3nt,CDR3aa
TRBV6-6,TRBD1,TRBJ2-5,-,TGTGCCAGCAGCGGGACAGAACAAGAGACCCAGTACTTC,CASSGTEQETQYF
TRBV6-1,TRBD2,TRBJ2-3,-,TGTGCCAGCAGTGAAATTGCGGGGGACAGCACAGATACGCAGTATTTT,CASSEIAGDSTDTQYF
TRBV19,TRBD1,TRBJ2-7,-,TGTGCCAGTAGTACCCTGACAGGGTGGAACGAGCAGTACTTC,CASSTLTGWNEQYF
TRBV7-3,TRBD2,TRBJ2-1,-,TGTGCCAGCAGCTCGGGACTAGCGGACGACAATGAGCAGTTCTTC,CASSSGLADDNEQFF
TRBV5-8,TRBD2,TRBJ2-5,-,TGTGCCAGCAGCTTCAGACTAGCGGGAGGGCCTTCCCTTGCGACCCAGTACTTC,CASSFRLAGGPSLATQYF
TRBV7-2,-,TRBJ2-7,once,TGTGCCAGCAGCACGACGACAGTCTCCTACGAGCAGTACTTC,CASSTTTVSYEQYF
TRBV27,TRBD2,TRBJ2-3,-,TGTGCCAGCAGTTCCCGGGGCGGGAGAACAGATACGCAGTATTTT,CASSSRGGRTDTQYF
TRBV19,TRBD1,TRBJ2-5,-,TGTGCCAGTGCGGGACAGGGGCCAGAGACCCAGTACTTC,CASAGQGPETQYF
TRBV21-1,-,TRBJ2-7,once,-,CASSKVGRGASYEQYF
TRBV7-6,-,TRBJ2-7,-,TGTGCCAGCAGCTTTGGGGACTCCACCTACGAGCAGTACTTC,CASSFGDSTYEQYF
TRBV7-2,-,TRBJ2-2,-,TGTGCCAGCAGCTTAACGCAGGGCTTCTCCGGGGAGCTGTTTTTT,CASSLTQGFSGELFF
TRBV5-1,-,TRBJ2-5,-,TGCGCCAGCAGCTTGTCTTCGGAGACCCAGTACTTC,CASSLSSETQYF
TRBV19,TRBD2,TRBJ2-5,-,TGTGCCAGTGCCACTAGCGGGGGGGGAGAGACCCAGTACTTC,CASATSGGGETQYF
TRBV12-5,TRBD2,TRBJ2-4,-,TGTGCTAGTGAGGATTTTGCGGGAGACGGAGAGGCGGCCAAAAACATTCAGTACTTC,CASEDFAGDGEAAKNIQYF
TRBV10-3,TRBD1,TRBJ1-1,-,TGTGCCATCAGCCCAGGGGGTTCGGACACTGAAGCTTTCTTT,CAISPGGSDTEAFF
TRBV28,-,TRBJ2-5,-,TGTGCCAGCAAAATCAGGGGAGGGGAGACCCAGTACTTC,CASKIRGGETQYF
TRBV7-2,-,TRBJ1-1,-,TGTGCCAGCAGCTTAGCGAGGGGAGGTCAGGAAGCTTTCTTT,CASSLARGGQEAFF
TRBV2,-,TRBJ2-5,-,TGTGCCAGCTGGGGCGAACAAGAGACCCAGTACTTC,CASWGEQETQYF
TRBV4-2,TRBD2,TRBJ2-3,-,TGTGCCAGCAGCCAAGATGCGGCTAGCGGGAGGGTAGATACGCAGTATTTT,CASSQDAASGRVDTQYF
TRBV18,TRBD1,TRBJ2-5,-,TGTGCCAGCTCACCACCCCTGGGACAGGGGTCGCCCGGGACCCAGTACTTC,CASSPPLGQGSPGTQYF
TRBV16,-,TRBJ1-2,-,TGTGCCAGCAGCCCCGCCGAAAGAGGTGGTGGATACACCTTC,CASSPAERGGGYTF
TRBV7-2,TRBD2,TRBJ2-7,-,TGTGCCAGCAGCTTAGCCCTTCGGCGGGGGGCCTACGAGCAGTACTTC,CASSLALRRGAYEQYF
TRBV5-4,-,TRBJ2-3,-,TGTGCCAGCAGCTTGTTTAGCTCCACAGATACGCAGTATTTT,CASSLFSSTDTQYF
TRBV14,TRBD1,TRBJ2-7,-,TGTGCCAGCAGTCATCTAACCGGGACAGGGTACGAGCAGTACTTC,CASSHLTGTGYEQYF
TRBV27,-,TRBJ2-7,few,TGTGCCAGCAGTTCGGAACAGACCGTAAGCTCCTACGAGCAGTACTTC,CASSSEQTVSSYEQYF
TRBV11-2,TRBD2,TRBJ2-5,-,TGTGCCAGCAGCCCGGCGGCACTAGCGGGGGCGACCCAGTACTTC,CASSPAALAGATQYF
TRBV7-9,-,TRBJ2-5,-,TGTGCCAGCAGCTTCCCCCAGTTCGAACAGGGAGACGCAGAGACCCAGTACTTC,CASSFPQFEQGDAETQYF
TRBV19,TRBD1,TRBJ1-1,-,TGTGCCAGTAGTCCAGGGACAGATCTCACTGGGCCCAAGAACACTGAAGCTTTCTTT,CASSPGTDLTGPKNTEAFF
TRBV7-9,TRBD2,TRBJ2-1,-,TGTGCCAGCAGCTACCGGAGCGGGGGCATACACAATGAGCAGTTCTTC,CASSYRSGGIHNEQFF
TRBV9,TRBD1,TRBJ2-1,-,TGTGCCAGCAGCAGATGGGACAGGGTTTACAATGAGCAGTTCTTC,CASSRWDRVYNEQFF
TRBV28,-,TRBJ2-1,-,TGTGCCAGCAGCGGTCGCCGGGTCTTGGGCTCCTACAATGAGCAGTTCTTC,CASSGRRVLGSYNEQFF
TRBV7-2,TRBD1,TRBJ2-7,-,TGTGCCAGCAGCTTAGGGGGACAGTCCTACGAGCAGTACTTC,CASSLGGQSYEQYF
TRBV10-1,TRBD2,TRBJ2-7,-,TGCGCCAGCAGCCAACTTTCGCCGGGACTAGCGGGAGTTCGGTCCTACGAGCAGTACTTC,CASSQLSPGLAGVRSYEQYF
TRBV2,TRBD2,TRBJ2-7,once,TGTGCCAGCAGCCCCCTAAGCGGGGGGAGCTCCTACGAGCAGTACTTC,CASSPLSGGSSYEQYF
TRBV25-1,-,TRBJ1-2,-,TGTGCCAGCAGTGGGGCCTTGGGCTATGGCTACACCTTC,CASSGALGYGYTF
TRBV29-1,TRBD1,TRBJ1-1,once,TGCAGCGTTAAAAAACAGGGGATGAACACTGAAGCTTTCTTT,CSVKKQGMNTEAFF
TRBV28,-,TRBJ2-3,once,TGTGCCAGCAGCACGCAGGGTTCGGGAGTTACAGATACGCAGTATTTT,CASSTQGSGVTDTQYF
TRBV5-4,TRBD2,TRBJ2-3,-,TGTGCCAGCAGCTTGGACGGGGGGGTACATACGCAGTATTTT,CASSLDGGVHTQYF
TRBV15,-,TRBJ1-5,-,TGTGCCACCAGCAGAGACAGGGATAATCAGCCCCAGCATTTT,CATSRDRDNQPQHF
TRBV6-6,TRBD2,TRBJ2-1,-,TGTGCCAGCAGTTACTGGGAGGGGAACAATGAGCAGTTCTTC,CASSYWEGNNEQFF
TRBV5-1,-,TRBJ2-5,-,TGCGCCAGCAGCTTGGTAGTCGGAGAGACCCAGTACTTC,CASSLVVGETQYF
TRBV30,-,TRBJ2-7,-,TGTGCCTGGAGGGAGGACAGCTACGAGCAGTACTTC,CAWREDSYEQYF
TRBV5-6,-,TRBJ2-7,-,TGTGCCAGCAGCTCTACAAGCGGACCTCAGCAGTACTTC,CASSSTSGPQQYF
TRBV14,-,TRBJ1-1,-,TGTGCCAGCAGGGAAGCAGGGAACACTGAAGCTTTCTTT,CASREAGNTEAFF
TRBV27,TRBD1,TRBJ2-1,-,TGTGCCAGCAACGGACAGGGGGGAAATGAGCAGTTCTTC,CASNGQGGNEQFF
TRBV30,TRBD2,TRBJ2-7,-,TGTGCCTGGAGTGTACTGGGGGCTAGCGGGATCAACGAGCAGTACTTC,CAWSVLGASGINEQYF
TRBV29-1,-,TRBJ2-4,-,TGCAGCGTTGAAAGTGTCCAGCGGGCCAAAAACATTCAGTACTTC,CSVESVQRAKNIQYF
TRBV9,-,TRBJ2-2,-,TGTGCCAGCAGCGTAACGGTAACGTGGTCCGGGGAGCTGTTTTTT,CASSVTVTWSGELFF
TRBV29-1,-,TRBJ1-1,-,TGCAGCGTGGTAACGCGGTGGGGCAACACTGAAGCTTTCTTT,CSVVTRWGNTEAFF
TRBV6-5,TRBD2,TRBJ2-7,-,TGTGCCAGCAGTTACGAGGTCGCGGGAGCTCTGTACGAGCAGTACTTC,CASSYEVAGALYEQYF
TRBV19,-,TRBJ1-5,once,TGTGCCAGTAGGAGGGCTAGCAATCAGCCCCAGCATTTT,CASRRASNQPQHF
TRBV9,TRBD2,TRBJ2-7,-,TGTGCCAGCAGCGGGGCGGGAGGACTTCCTCGGTACTTC,CASSGAGGLPRYF
TRBV7-8,-,TRBJ2-2,-,TGTGCCAGCAGCTTAGTAGGAGGGGCTGGCACCGGGGAGCTGTTTTTT,CASSLVGGAGTGELFF
TRBV21-1,-,TRBJ2-7,-,TGTGCCAGCAGCAAAGTCGCGTTCGAGCAGTACTTC,CASSKVAFEQYF
TRBV6-5,TRBD1,TRBJ2-7,-,TGTGCCAGCAGTCCCGGGACAGGGGTCTACGAGCAGTACTTC,CASSPGTGVYEQYF
TRBV6-6,TRBD2,TRBJ2-7,-,TGTGCCAGCTGTGTGGGGGAGGGGTACGAGCAGTACTTC,CASCVGEGYEQYF
TRBV5-6,-,TRBJ1-6,-,TGTGCCAGCAGCTTGCTCGGGGGGGACCGAGGTAATTCACCCCTCCACTTT,CASSLLGGDRGNSPLHF
TRBV12-5,TRBD1,TRBJ2-3,-,TGTGCTAGTGGCGCACAGGGGGCGGTGGGCACAGATACGCAGTATTTT,CASGAQGAVGTDTQYF
TRBV2,-,TRBJ1-2,-,TGTGCCAGCAGTGAAGCATCGGGGTTCTATGGCTACACCTTC,CASSEASGFYGYTF
TRBV11-1,-,TRBJ1-1,-,TGTGCCAGCAGCTTAGACAGATTGAACACTGAAGCTTTCTTT,CASSLDRLNTEAFF